This entry lists 12 T cell receptor beta chains sequenced from one sample in a study of T cell responses to AZD1222 COVID-19 vaccine. Clones were read by immunoSEQ multiplex PCR, and TCRdb kept only the in-frame ones, dropping some. Of roughly 60,000 clones in the sample, 84% were seen once. The material sequenced was peripheral blood, taken on day 0 of AZD1222 vaccination. The receptors come from an adult in good health.

V gene TRBV7-8 combines with J gene TRBJ1-1; D uncertain. CDR3 length: 13 residues. V lost 2 bases to trimming and J lost 3 bases, with 7 bases between them. The V gene's germline CDR1 is SGHVS and CDR2 FQNEAQ. The DNA for the CDR3 is TGTGCCAGCAGCTTATCGAGGGACACTGAAGCTTTCTTT. The encoded protein is CASSLSRDTEAFF.

The rearrangement joins TRBV6-5 to TRBJ2-7; the D call may be TRBD1 or TRBD2 (5 bases each). Germline V CDR1 and CDR2: MNHEY, SVGAGI. The V end lost 6 bases, the J end lost 7 bases, and 16 bases lay between the germline ends. The CDR3 loop spans 13 amino acids. CDR3 loop: CASSWDPPGEQYF. The DNA for the CDR3 is TGTGCCAGCAGCTGGGACCCACCCGGGGAGCAGTACTTC.

The genes are TRBV6-1 and TRBJ1-1; D is unresolved. The CDR3 runs to 14 residues. Trimming left V 2 bases short and J 1 base short, with 8 bases between. Germline V lookup: CDR1 MNHNS, CDR2 SASEGT. As DNA, the CDR3 is TGTGCCAGCAGTGAAAATCCAGGGAACACTGAAGCTTTCTTT. Encoded protein: CASSENPGNTEAFF.

V gene TRBV3-1 (or the pseudogene TRBV3-2) combines with J gene TRBJ1-3, with no clear D. The germline CDR1 and CDR2 sequences are LGHDT and YNNKEL (reference sequence). This CDR3 region has 12 residues. With 2 bases removed from V and 8 bases from J, the gap between germline ends came to 7 bases. The CDR3 loop is CASSQTEDTIYF. The DNA of the CDR3 is TGTGCCAGCAGCCAAACAGAAGACACCATATATTTT.

The CDR3 here is CASSAYYGYTF. CDR3 nucleotide sequence: TGTGCCAGCAGCGCCTACTATGGCTACACCTTC. The J gene is TRBJ1-2, the V gene TRBV9; D gene unclear. This CDR3 has 11 residues. Trimming removed 3 bases at V and 3 bases at J, with 3 bases between. The germline V gene encodes CDR1 SGDLS and CDR2 YYNGEE.

The chain links TRBV7-9 to TRBJ2-5; the match to TRBD2 covers 7 bases. Germline CDR1 SEHNR, CDR2 FQNEAQ (reference sequence). Trimming at V came to 1 base and at J to 1 base, leaving 6 bases not matched to a gene. This CDR3 contains 16 residues. The CDR3 sequence: CASSLGLGLPQETQYF. DNA of the CDR3: TGTGCCAGCAGCTTAGGATTGGGACTACCCCAAGAGACCCAGTACTTC.

This clone was found a few times. The V and J genes are TRBV24-1 and TRBJ1-3; D is ambiguous. The germline gives CDR1 KGHDR, CDR2 SFDVKD. With 4 bases removed from V and 0 bases from J, the gap between germline ends came to 9 bases. CDR3 length: 15 residues. The CDR3 nucleotides are TGTGCCACCAGTGACCCCCGCAGCTCTGGAAACACCATATATTTT. It specifies CATSDPRSSGNTIYF.

The sample holds a few counts of this clone. The rearrangement uses TRBV18 and TRBJ1-1; no definite D call. CDR1 and CDR2 (germline): KGHSH, LQKENI. Trimming cost V 6 bases and J 0 bases, with 14 bases left between them. The CDR3 has 15 residues. The CDR3 DNA follows: TGTGCCAGCTCCCCTGCGTCTCATTTGAACACTGAAGCTTTCTTT. Amino acid sequence: CASSPASHLNTEAFF.

The chain couples TRBV6-5 to TRBJ1-2; D is undetermined. CDR1 is MNHEY and CDR2 is SVGAGI in the germline V gene. Trimming pared 0 bases from V and 4 bases from J, leaving 15 bases between. The CDR3 has 16 residues. The chain's CDR3 is CASSYSQLTIIYGYTF. The CDR3 coding sequence is TGTGCCAGCAGTTACTCCCAGCTGACGATCATCTATGGCTACACCTTC.

The chain employs TRBV18 and TRBJ1-1; D is undetermined. CDR3 length: 14 residues. Germline loops: CDR1 KGHSH, CDR2 LQKENI. V was pared by 3 bases and J by 1 base, with 9 bases between. Here the CDR3 DNA reads TGTGCCAGCTCACCGGGGTTCTCGAACACTGAAGCTTTCTTT. This gives the protein CASSPGFSNTEAFF.

The genes are TRBV7-3 and TRBJ2-1; the D is unclear. In germline, CDR1 is SGHTA, CDR2 FQGTGA. V was clipped by 3 bases and J by 0 bases, with 12 bases between them. This CDR3 spans 16 amino acids. The chain's CDR3 is CASSFYPMSSYNEQFF. CDR3 coding DNA: TGTGCCAGCAGCTTTTATCCCATGAGCTCCTACAATGAGCAGTTCTTC.

The rearrangement uses TRBV10-3 and TRBJ2-1; perhaps TRBD2 as D (6 bases). Trimming left V 2 bases short and J 6 bases short, with 14 bases between. The CDR3 is 15 amino acids. Germline CDR1 and CDR2: ENHRY and SYGVKD. CDR3 bases: TGTGCCATCAGTGAGCAGGCTAGCGAAGGCAATGAGCAGTTCTTC. Protein: CAISEQASEGNEQFF.